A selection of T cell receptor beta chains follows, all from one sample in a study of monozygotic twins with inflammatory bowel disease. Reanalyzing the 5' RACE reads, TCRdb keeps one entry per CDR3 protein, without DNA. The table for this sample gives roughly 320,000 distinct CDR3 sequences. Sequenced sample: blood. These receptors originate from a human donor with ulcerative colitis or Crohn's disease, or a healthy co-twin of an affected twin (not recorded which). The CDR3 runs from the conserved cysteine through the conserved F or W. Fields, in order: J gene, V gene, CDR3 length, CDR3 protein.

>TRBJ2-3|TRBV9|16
CASSARLGGSTDTQYF
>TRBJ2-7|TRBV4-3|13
CASSLGALTKQYF
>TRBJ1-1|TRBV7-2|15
CASSSGTVANTEAFF
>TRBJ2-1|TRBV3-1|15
CASSRTESSYNEQFF
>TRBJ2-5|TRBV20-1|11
CSAGLAETQYF
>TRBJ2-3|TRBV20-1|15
CSARRFLSNTDTQYF
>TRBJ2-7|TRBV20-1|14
CSARDPAGIYEQYF
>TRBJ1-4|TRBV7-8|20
CASSLVVGGGAHTFNEKLFF
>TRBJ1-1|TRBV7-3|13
CASSRQGVGEAFF
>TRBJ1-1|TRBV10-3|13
CAISGQQNTEAFF
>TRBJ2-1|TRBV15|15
CATSRVGGRGNEQFF
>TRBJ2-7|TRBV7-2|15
CASSLGGASTYEQYF
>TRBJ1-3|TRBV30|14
CAWKVSETGNTIYF
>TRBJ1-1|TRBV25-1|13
CASRDRARTEAFF
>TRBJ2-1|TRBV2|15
CASSDSGGLYNEQFF
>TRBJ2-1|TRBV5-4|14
CALAWRERHNEQFF
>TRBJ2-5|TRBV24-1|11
CATSFGETQYF
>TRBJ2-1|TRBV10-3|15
CAISERWAFEDEQFF
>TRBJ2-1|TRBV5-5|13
CVSSLFWAGEQFF
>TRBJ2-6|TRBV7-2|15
CASSLGGSGANVLTF
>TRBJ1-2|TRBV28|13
CASSLGVPGGYTF
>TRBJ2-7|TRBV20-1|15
CSARDHGGGAYEQYF
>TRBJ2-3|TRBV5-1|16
CASSWSGGGVADTQYF
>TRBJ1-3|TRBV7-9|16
CASSAHSTRSGNTIYF
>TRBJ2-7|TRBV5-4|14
CASSTGTASYEQYF
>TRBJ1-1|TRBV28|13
CASSLRGRTEAFF
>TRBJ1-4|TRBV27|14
CASRMWDSREKLFF
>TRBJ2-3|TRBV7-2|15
CASSLRAGGKDTQYF
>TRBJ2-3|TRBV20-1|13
CSARDRSTDTQYF
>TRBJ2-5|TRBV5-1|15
CASSLGQMYQETQYF